This TCR beta chain was captured in a study of T cell clusters in autoimmune cytopenias. One tube held mixed TRB-A and TRB-B primer pools for touch-down PCR. TCRdb reworked the multiplex PCR reads into one entry per CDR3 protein, no DNA. In total, the table holds approximately 12,000 distinct CDR3 sequences. Regarding this clonotype: Its antigen is currently unknown.

TRB amplification used approximately 250 ng of peripheral blood genomic DNA. The CDR3 has 15 residues. Germline-derived CDR1 and CDR2 are KGHSH and LQKENI. Overall study results and limits: Primary autoimmune cytopenia patients seemingly lacked the physiological T cell clusters found in healthy donors. Compared with active autoimmune hepatitis patients, healthy donors showed 2.5 to 3-fold more exclusive TRB clusters.

These data are also associated with another study on T cell repertoires in aging, cancer and after chemotherapy. That investigation notes: These repertoire data do not allow conclusions about immunological memory after chemotherapy.

The sequence came from a human donor in good health. The rearrangement uses TRBV18 and TRBJ2-5; TCRdb's D gene call, TRBD1, goes unchecked for lack of DNA. Source material: peripheral blood. The CDR3 loop reads CASSFSGTGWETQYF.